This T cell receptor (beta chain) was documented in a study of cytomegalovirus exposure and HLA in healthy donors. Whole-study context: A subsequent analysis stated that the 120 or so validation repertoires were run on the same platform as the roughly 670 first-cohort repertoires.

The data were produced by immunoSEQ multiplex PCR, yet TCRdb's version contains in-frame clones alone and is incomplete. The sample has a few hundred thousand clones; 75% to 90% are singletons. As to this clone: Its antigen is undetermined.

Findings and limits, study-wide: In a later analysis, first-cohort TCR clusters were found to tend to co-occur in the 120 or so validation repertoires. The authors confirmed in vitro that a few CMV-associated chains were specific for CMV antigens. Cytomegalovirus status, reportedly, was diagnosed with high specificity and sensitivity by the classifier.

CDR1 and CDR2 (germline): SGHVS, FQNEAQ. CDR3 length: 16 amino acids. V lost 5 bases, J lost 3 bases, and 17 bases lay in between. Sequences were obtained from PBMCs. This chain links TRBV7-8 with TRBJ1-5; D not certain. This sequence was found in a woman aged 25 to 39 in good health and CMV-seropositive. CDR3 DNA: TGTGCCAGCAGCCAACTTTTTGGTACAGCCAATCAGCCCCAGCATTTT. Amino acids: CASSQLFGTANQPQHF.